This entry lists 26 T cell receptor beta chains sequenced from one sample in a study of blood T cells in healthy people across ages. The second PCR ran about 6 to 11 cycles with a sample-barcoded 5' primer and J-beta primers. TCRdb reprocessed the 5' RACE reads via MiXCR and lists one record per CDR3 protein. The repertoire holds under 950,000 distinct CDR3 sequences, with about 20% as singletons. What was sequenced was blood. The source of these receptors is a man aged 70-80 years in good health.

This clonotype was found a few times. The chain uses TRBV2 and TRBJ1-1; D remains unclear. CDR3 size: 14 residues. The V end was cut by 5 bases, the J end by 0 bases, with 10 bases between. CDR1 is SNHLY, CDR2 FYNNEI, per germline. The CDR3 DNA is TGTGCCAGCAGTAACAGCCGAATGAACACTGAAGCTTTCTTT. Translation gives CASSNSRMNTEAFF. Drawing the rest from reference TRBV2 and TRBJ1-1, the complete variable domain is EPEVTQTPSHQVTQMGQEVILRCVPISNHLYFYWYRQILGQKVEFLVSFYNNEISEKSEIFDDQFSVERPDGSNFTLKIRSTKLEDSAMYFCASSNSRMNTEAFFGQGTRLTVV.

The CDR3: CSAGLTSTDTQYF. In nucleotides, the CDR3 is TGCAGTGCTGGGTTAACTAGCACAGATACGCAGTATTTT. The rearrangement links TRBV20-1 to TRBJ2-3, with unresolved D. The CDR3 length is 13 residues. Trimming took 5 bases from V and 0 from J, leaving 9 bases between them. In germline, CDR1 is DFQATT, CDR2 SNEGSKA (reference sequence).

This clonotype was seen repeatedly, ten times or more. V and J are TRBV14 and TRBJ2-5, with TRBD1 matching over 9 bases. The CDR3 has 15 amino acids. From germline, CDR1 is SGHDN and CDR2 FVKESK. V trimming: 7 bases; J trimming: 4 bases; junction bases outside the gene matches: 10. In DNA, the CDR3 is TGTGCCAGCAACCTCCCGGGACAGGGAAGAGAGACCCAGTACTTC. As protein: CASNLPGQGRETQYF.

This clonotype showed up just a few times. The rearrangement uses TRBV19 and TRBJ1-6; the D is unclear. Per germline, CDR1 LNHDA and CDR2 SQIVND (reference sequence). Trimming took off 2 bases at V and 5 bases at J, with 10 bases between the two ends. The CDR3 is made up of 15 amino acids. The CDR3 spells CASSIRPPDNSPLHF. The CDR3 DNA sequence: TGTGCCAGTAGTATAAGACCTCCTGATAATTCACCCCTCCACTTT.

This clonotype was counted a few times. The CDR3 spells CSAVLGWRDIQYF. The CDR3 region has the DNA TGCAGCGCTGTTCTGGGGTGGAGGGACATTCAGTACTTC. The V gene is TRBV29-1, the J gene TRBJ2-4, with D perhaps matching TRBD2 (6 bases). Germline V lookup: CDR1 SQVTM, CDR2 ANQGSEA. V dropped 7 bases and J dropped 8 bases, with 18 bases sitting between them. This CDR3 is 13 amino acids long.

This clonotype showed up just a few times. This sequence joins TRBV6-6 and TRBJ2-7, with TRBD2 identical over 7 bases. V lost 5 bases, J lost 6 bases, and 4 bases stayed unmatched. The germline V gene encodes CDR1 MNHNY and CDR2 SVGAGI (reference sequence). There are 12 residues in the CDR3. This chain's CDR3 is CASSLPGGEQYF. The CDR3 region has the DNA TGTGCCAGCAGTCTGCCGGGGGGCGAGCAGTACTTC.

The chain couples TRBV28 to TRBJ2-3, with TRBD1 matching 10 bases. V shed 6 bases, J shed 5 bases, and the junction held 8 bases outside the gene matches. Germline CDR1 and CDR2: MDHEN and SYDVKM. The CDR3 length is 15 residues. CDR3 in amino acids: CASSNTDRGIDTQYF. The DNA for the CDR3 is TGTGCCAGCAGCAACACGGACAGGGGGATAGATACGCAGTATTTT.

The chain carries TRBV20-1 and TRBJ2-4; D unresolved. CDR3 size: 13 residues. Trimming removed 5 bases at V and 4 bases at J, with 12 bases between. CDR1 DFQATT and CDR2 SNEGSKA come from the germline V gene (reference sequence). CDR3 DNA sequence: TGCAGTGCTGACCTGGCAACTAAAAACATTCAGTACTTC. Its protein product is CSADLATKNIQYF.

This chain connects TRBV10-3 to TRBJ2-3; 8 bases align to TRBD1. Germline loops: CDR1 ENHRY, CDR2 SYGVKD. The CDR3 is made up of 19 amino acids. V lost 0 bases, J lost 0 bases, and 11 bases stayed unmatched. The CDR3 DNA follows: TGTGCCATCAGTGAGTCGATGGGGGCAGGGGGCGACAGCACAGATACGCAGTATTTT. This codes for CAISESMGAGGDSTDTQYF.

The chain has TRBV3-1 and TRBJ1-4, with a tentative D call TRBD1 (5 bases). Trimming cost V 5 bases and J 7 bases, with 20 bases left between them. CDR1 and CDR2 (germline): LGHDT, YNNKEL (reference sequence). The CDR3 spans 16 residues. The CDR3 sequence is CASSGTGSGAGEKLFF. CDR3 nucleotides: TGTGCCAGCAGCGGGACCGGTAGTGGCGCCGGTGAAAAACTGTTTTTT.

This clonotype occurred a few times. The rearrangement joins TRBV12-3 or TRBV12-4 to TRBJ1-1; no clear D. The CDR3 has 11 residues. V was shortened by 6 bases and J by 4 bases, with 6 bases between the two germline ends. CDR3 sequence reads: CASRDRTEAFF. DNA for the CDR3: TGTGCCAGCAGGGATCGCACTGAAGCTTTCTTT.

The chain combines TRBV29-1 with TRBJ2-2; D possibly corresponds to TRBD2 (6 bases). The CDR3 is made up of 13 amino acids. The germline V and J ends were trimmed by 5 bases and 6 bases, with 13 bases remaining between them. Germline V gene sequence: CDR1 SQVTM, CDR2 ANQGSEA. CDR3 region: CSVPGRKAGELFF. The CDR3 DNA follows: TGCAGCGTTCCGGGGAGGAAGGCCGGGGAGCTGTTTTTT.

This clonotype was counted between two and nine times. The junction departs from germline at one end; a sequencing error may be responsible. This chain uses TRBV20-1 with TRBJ2-3; 13 positions match TRBD2. The CDR3 runs to 13 residues. The germline V gene has CDR1 DFQATT and CDR2 SNEGSKA (reference sequence). The CDR3 loop is CGAPGLAGYTQYF. CDR3 nucleotides: TGCGGTGCTCCGGGACTAGCGGGATATACGCAGTATTTT.

This clonotype was seen only a few times. The rearrangement links TRBV29-1 to TRBJ1-2; D is uncertain. Germline V CDR1 and CDR2: SQVTM, ANQGSEA. The CDR3 runs 12 residues. V was clipped by 7 bases and J by 3 bases, with 12 bases between them. This CDR3 reads CSAESGYYGYTF. The CDR3 DNA reads as TGCAGCGCCGAGTCCGGGTACTATGGCTACACCTTC.

The chain carries TRBV29-1 and TRBJ2-5; 9 bases agree with TRBD2. TRBJ2-7 explains the end of the DNA better; the J call may be wrong. The germline CDR1 and CDR2 sequences are SQVTM and ANQGSEA. The CDR3 has 14 residues. The CDR3 sequence: CSVDFAGGPSEQYV. CDR3 sequence (DNA): TGCAGCGTTGACTTTGCGGGAGGGCCGTCCGAGCAGTACGTC.

This clonotype has only a few counts. The chain employs TRBV2 and TRBJ1-4; a weak D match, TRBD1 (5 bases). The germline V gene encodes CDR1 SNHLY and CDR2 FYNNEI. Trimming shortened V by 8 bases and J by 7 bases, and 20 bases separated the two germline ends. The CDR3 runs 15 residues. The CDR3 spells CASARARDVGEKLFF. CDR3 in DNA: TGTGCCAGCGCGCGGGCGAGGGACGTTGGTGAAAAACTGTTTTTT.

J is TRBJ1-1 and V is TRBV3-1; D is undetermined. From germline, CDR1 is LGHDT and CDR2 YNNKEL (reference sequence). The CDR3 covers 13 residues. V dropped 2 bases and J dropped 4 bases, with 8 bases sitting between them. The CDR3 coding sequence is TGTGCCAGCAGCCAACTAGTTGCCACTGAAGCTTTCTTT. Its protein is CASSQLVATEAFF.

This clonotype was counted only a few times. CDR3 sequence reads: CASRPVQAGETQYF. The CDR3 coding sequence is TGTGCCAGCAGACCCGTCCAGGCGGGAGAGACCCAGTACTTC. The chain links TRBV12-3 or TRBV12-4 to TRBJ2-5; D possibly corresponds to TRBD2 (5 bases). The CDR3 sequence is 14 residues long. V was cut by 6 bases and J by 4 bases, with 15 bases left in between.

V gene TRBV5-1 combines with J gene TRBJ2-2; 10 positions match TRBD1. Trimming at V came to 3 bases and at J to 4 bases, leaving 6 bases not matched to a gene. CDR1 and CDR2 from the germline V gene are SGHRS and YFSETQ. This CDR3 is 16 amino acids long. CDR3 in amino acids: CASSWTGTGVTGELFF. DNA of the CDR3: TGCGCCAGCAGCTGGACCGGGACAGGGGTCACCGGGGAGCTGTTTTTT. The full variable domain, rest sourced from reference TRBV5-1 and TRBJ2-2, is KAGVTQTPRYLIKTRGQQVTLSCSPISGHRSVSWYQQTPGQGLQFLFEYFSETQRNKGNFPGRFSGRQFSNSRSEMNVSTLELGDSALYLCASSWTGTGVTGELFFGEGSRLTVL.

V is TRBV7-2 and J is TRBJ1-4; D not certain. In germline, CDR1 is SGHTA, CDR2 FQGNSA. Trimming shortened V by 1 base and J by 4 bases, and 7 bases separated the two germline ends. The CDR3 loop spans 14 amino acids. The CDR3 protein is CASSLGHFNEKLFF. The CDR3 DNA follows: TGTGCCAGCAGCTTAGGCCACTTTAATGAAAAACTGTTTTTT.

This clonotype occurred a few times. The chain is built from TRBV29-1 and TRBJ2-1; 7 nucleotides agree with TRBD2. This CDR3 spans 14 amino acids. Germline V gene data show CDR1 as SQVTM and CDR2 as ANQGSEA. Unmatched junction bases numbered 10, after V lost 6 bases and J lost 5 bases. Written as DNA, the CDR3 is TGCAGCGTAGGAGTGGCGGGAGTTCACAATGAGCAGTTCTTC. Amino acids: CSVGVAGVHNEQFF.

This clonotype was seen more than once but under ten times. The chain uses TRBV2 and TRBJ1-1, with TRBD1 identical over 7 bases. V dropped 8 bases and J dropped 3; count of bases not matched to a gene: 6. CDR1 and CDR2 (germline): SNHLY, FYNNEI. The CDR3 is 13 amino acids. The CDR3 spells CASQRDSYTEAFF. DNA of the CDR3: TGTGCCAGCCAACGGGACAGTTACACTGAAGCTTTCTTT.

The sample holds many counts of this clonotype. The V gene is TRBV5-1, the J gene TRBJ2-5; D gene uncertain. Germline CDR1 and CDR2: SGHRS and YFSETQ. The CDR3 consists of 13 residues. Deletions cut 4 bases from V and 2 bases from J, with 9 bases between. In DNA, the CDR3 is TGCGCCAGCAGCCCACAACCTCAAGAGACCCAGTACTTC. This encodes CASSPQPQETQYF.

The chain has TRBV28 and TRBJ2-7; no firm D call. The V and J ends lost 4 bases and 10 bases respectively, with 17 bases between them. There are 13 residues in the CDR3. The V gene's germline CDR1 is MDHEN and CDR2 SYDVKM. This CDR3 is CASSSTDFKGQYF. For the CDR3, the DNA is TGTGCCAGCAGTTCAACAGACTTTAAGGGACAGTACTTC.

The J gene is TRBJ1-5, the V gene TRBV12-3 or TRBV12-4; 8 bases map to TRBD1. The CDR3 spans 16 residues. V lost 5 bases, J lost 4 bases, and 10 bases stayed unmatched. The CDR3 DNA follows: TGTGCCAGCAGTCCGGGTAGGACAGGGAGAAATCAGCCCCAGCATTTT. Its translation is CASSPGRTGRNQPQHF.

There are a few counts of this clonotype. The V call is TRBV12-3 or TRBV12-4, the J call TRBJ1-2; 9 nucleotides align to TRBD1. V shed 6 bases and J 7 bases; nucleotides not matched to a gene: 9. This CDR3 contains 14 residues. This chain's CDR3 is CASRPTGQGSGYTF. The CDR3 DNA reads as TGTGCCAGCAGGCCCACGGGACAGGGTAGTGGCTACACCTTC.